A single sample gave rise to the 30 T cell receptor beta chains below, sequenced in a study of vaccination effects on CD4 cells after COVID-19. Under the ViraFEST assay, PBMC were stimulated with viral peptide pools so that antigen-specific CD4+ T cells expanded. Sequencing was performed afterwards. CD4+ T cell isolation took place after 10 days of culture. Previously uninfected by SARS-CoV-2, the vaccine recipients also showed negative nucleocapsid antibodies. Antigens for these TCRs are unknown. Libraries were prepared by immunoSEQ multiplex PCR; TCRdb keeps only in-frame clonotypes and omits some of them. In the table there are 65,000 to 85,000 clones, 75% to 85% of which are singletons. Sequencing was performed on CD4+ T cells from PBMCs cultured with SARS-CoV-2 spike peptides, taken before COVID-19 vaccination. These receptors all come from a human donor who received a COVID-19 vaccine.

This sequence joins TRBV5-8 and TRBJ1-1, with D possibly matching TRBD1 (5 bases). Trimming shortened V by 7 bases and J by 2 bases, and 27 bases separated the two germline ends. The CDR3 runs 18 residues. CDR1 is SGHTS, CDR2 YDEGEE, per germline. In DNA, the CDR3 is TGTGCCAGCCCCGTGGGTGTTTACAGTATGGGACTCAACACTGAAGCTTTCTTT. Translation gives CASPVGVYSMGLNTEAFF. Full variable domain (remainder filled in from reference TRBV5-8 and TRBJ1-1): EAGVTQSPTHLIKTRGQQATLRCSPISGHTSVYWYQQALGLGLQFLLWYDEGEERNRGNFPPRFSGRQFPNYSSELNVNALELEDSALYLCASPVGVYSMGLNTEAFFGQGTRLTVV.

V and J are TRBV2 and TRBJ2-5; no definite D call. The V gene lost 5 bases and the J gene lost 3 bases, with 7 bases spanning the gap. Germline CDR1 reads SNHLY; CDR2 reads FYNNEI. The CDR3 length is 12 residues. Here the CDR3 DNA reads TGTGCCAGCAGTTATATAAAAGAGACCCAGTACTTC. It encodes CASSYIKETQYF.

This sequence joins TRBV7-2 and TRBJ1-3, with TRBD1 identical over 8 bases. The CDR3 loop spans 16 amino acids. J gave up 1 base and V 4 bases, and 6 bases lay outside the gene matches. CDR1 is SGHTA, CDR2 FQGNSA, per germline. The CDR3 here is CASSYFQGASGNTIYF. CDR3 coding DNA: TGTGCCAGCAGCTACTTCCAGGGGGCATCTGGAAACACCATATATTTT. Drawing the rest from reference TRBV7-2 and TRBJ1-3, the complete variable domain is GAGVSQSPSNKVTEKGKDVELRCDPISGHTALYWYRQSLGQGLEFLIYFQGNSAPDKSGLPSDRFSAERTGGSVSTLTIQRTQQEDSAVYLCASSYFQGASGNTIYFGEGSWLTVV.

The chain employs TRBV24-1 and TRBJ2-5; a weak D match, TRBD1 (6 bases). Trimming cost V 10 bases and J 5 bases, with 13 bases left between them. This CDR3 is 12 amino acids long. Germline V lookup: CDR1 KGHDR, CDR2 SFDVKD. CDR3 in amino acids: CATGGMEETQYF. For the CDR3, the DNA is TGTGCCACAGGGGGAATGGAGGAGACCCAGTACTTC.

The chain is built from TRBV29-1 and TRBJ1-3, with no clear D. Trimming left V 4 bases short and J 8 bases short, with 6 bases between. Germline V gene data show CDR1 as SQVTM and CDR2 as ANQGSEA. The CDR3 is 10 residues long. The CDR3: CSVGGDTIYF. DNA for the CDR3: TGCAGCGTTGGTGGGGACACCATATATTTT.

The rearrangement links TRBV2 to TRBJ1-2; D not resolved. V lost 4 bases, J lost 4 bases, and 7 bases lay in between. Germline CDR1 is SNHLY and CDR2 is FYNNEI. This CDR3 is 12 amino acids long. The CDR3, as DNA: TGTGCCAGCAGTGCGGAGGCCTATGGCTACACCTTC. Its protein is CASSAEAYGYTF. The full variable domain, in which reference TRBV2 and TRBJ1-2 provide the parts outside the CDR3, is EPEVTQTPSHQVTQMGQEVILRCVPISNHLYFYWYRQILGQKVEFLVSFYNNEISEKSEIFDDQFSVERPDGSNFTLKIRSTKLEDSAMYFCASSAEAYGYTFGSGTRLTVV.

The table lists this clone with a few counts. The chain is built from TRBV19 and TRBJ1-1, with no clear D. The CDR3 extends over 12 amino acids. V gave up 6 bases and J gave up 0 bases, with 5 bases separating them. The germline gives CDR1 LNHDA, CDR2 SQIVND (reference sequence). CDR3: CASSHMNTEAFF. Here the CDR3 DNA reads TGTGCCAGTAGCCATATGAACACTGAAGCTTTCTTT. Combining the CDR3 with reference TRBV19 and TRBJ1-1 gives the whole variable domain DGGITQSPKYLFRKEGQNVTLSCEQNLNHDAMYWYRQDPGQGLRLIYYSQIVNDFQKGDIAEGYSVSREKKESFPLTVTSAQKNPTAFYLCASSHMNTEAFFGQGTRLTVV.

The chain has TRBV5-6 and TRBJ1-4; TRBD1 might be the D (5 bases). CDR3 length equals 12 residues. Germline V gene lookup returns CDR1 SGHDT and CDR2 YYEEEE. V shed 4 bases and J shed 13 bases, with 14 bases lying between them. CDR3 amino acids: CASSTGRGGLFF. The CDR3, as DNA: TGTGCCAGCAGCACAGGACGGGGGGGACTGTTTTTT.

This chain connects TRBV18 to TRBJ2-7; 10 nucleotides match TRBD1. J was trimmed by 3 bases and V by 4 bases; bases with no gene match: 9. CDR1 is KGHSH and CDR2 is LQKENI in the germline V gene. The CDR3 has 16 amino acids. The CDR3 coding sequence is TGTGCCAGCTCACTAATTCCGGGACAGGGGTACTACGAGCAGTACGTC. Residues: CASSLIPGQGYYEQYV.

The rearrangement uses TRBV6-5 and TRBJ2-5; the D is unclear. The CDR3 is made up of 15 amino acids. The V end lost 0 bases, the J end lost 0 bases, and 8 bases lay between the germline ends. CDR1 MNHEY and CDR2 SVGAGI come from the germline V gene. CDR3 coding DNA: TGTGCCAGCAGTTACTCGTGGCAGTACCAAGAGACCCAGTACTTC. It is translated as CASSYSWQYQETQYF.

The rearrangement joins TRBV12-3 or TRBV12-4 to TRBJ1-5; D call uncertain. The V end lost 4 bases, the J end lost 9 bases, and 10 bases lay between the germline ends. This CDR3 spans 12 amino acids. This CDR3 reads CASSSSTGPQHF. The CDR3 bases are TGTGCCAGCAGTTCGTCCACGGGGCCCCAGCATTTT.

The chain couples TRBV9 to TRBJ1-6, with a tentative D call TRBD1 (5 bases). V was cut by 4 bases and J by 13 bases, with 15 bases left in between. Germline CDR1 SGDLS, CDR2 YYNGEE. The CDR3 is 13 amino acids. CDR3 in DNA: TGTGCCAGCAGCCCCGGGGCCAGTCCGCCCCTCCACTTT. Its translation is CASSPGASPPLHF. The full variable domain, its missing parts supplied by reference TRBV9 and TRBJ1-6, is DSGVTQTPKHLITATGQRVTLRCSPRSGDLSVYWYQQSLDQGLQFLIQYYNGEERAKGNILERFSAQQFPDLHSELNLSSLELGDSALYFCASSPGASPPLHFGNGTRLTVT.

The chain has TRBV7-8 and TRBJ2-3; D remains ambiguous. V was clipped by 4 bases and J by 3 bases, with 8 bases between them. Germline CDR1 and CDR2: SGHVS and FQNEAQ. The CDR3 is made up of 13 amino acids. This chain's CDR3 is CASSSRWTDTQYF. The CDR3 nucleotides read TGTGCCAGCAGCTCCCGATGGACAGATACGCAGTATTTT.

This chain connects TRBV5-8 to TRBJ2-7; 8 bases fit TRBD1. CDR1 is SGHTS, CDR2 YDEGEE, per germline. J gave up 3 bases and V 4 bases, and 6 bases lay outside the gene matches. There are 14 residues in the CDR3. CDR3 in DNA: TGTGCCAGCAGCGACCGGACAGGGAACTACGAGCAGTACGTC. It yields the protein CASSDRTGNYEQYV.

In nucleotides, the CDR3 is TGCGCCTCAACATCCGGGGGGGAGCAGTACGTC. Its translation: CASTSGGEQYV. The chain couples TRBV10-2 to TRBJ2-7; TRBD2 matches 7 bases. The CDR3 totals 11 residues. V gave up 11 bases and J gave up 7 bases; unmatched junction bases: 8. CDR1 WSHSY and CDR2 SAAADI come from the germline V gene.

The CDR3 region is CASGLVGQGARLSGETQYF. The CDR3 DNA reads TGTGCTAGTGGTTTGGTGGGACAGGGGGCGCGTTTATCGGGAGAGACCCAGTACTTC. This rearrangement joins TRBV12-5 to TRBJ2-5; 12 bases are shared with TRBD1. The CDR3 totals 19 residues. Germline CDR1 is LGHNT and CDR2 is FRNRAP. The V segment lost 0 bases and the J segment 4 bases; nucleotides outside the gene matches: 12.

The chain joins TRBV19 to TRBJ1-1; D is ambiguous. Germline V lookup: CDR1 LNHDA, CDR2 SQIVND (reference sequence). V shed 3 bases and J shed 5 bases, with 13 bases lying between them. This CDR3 comprises 14 residues. In DNA, the CDR3 is TGTGCCAGTAGTATCGGCATATTACGGACTGAAGCTTTCTTT. Amino acid sequence: CASSIGILRTEAFF.

In its sample, this clone was seen once. V and J are TRBV5-5 and TRBJ1-3; D unresolved. Trimming shortened V by 3 bases and J by 0 bases, and 10 bases separated the two germline ends. Germline V lookup: CDR1 SGHKS, CDR2 YYEKEE (reference sequence). The CDR3 length is 15 residues. CDR3 coding DNA: TGTGCCAGCAGCTACCCCGAGTACTCTGGAAACACCATATATTTT. Translation gives CASSYPEYSGNTIYF.

This clone was observed a handful of times. The genes are TRBV18 and TRBJ1-6, with D tentatively TRBD1 (5 bases). The V gene's germline CDR1 is KGHSH and CDR2 LQKENI. This CDR3 contains 15 residues. The germline V and J ends were trimmed by 3 bases and 6 bases, with 12 bases remaining between them. CDR3 DNA: TGTGCCAGCTCACCGGGGGAGGGCATTAATTCACCCCTCCACTTT. As protein: CASSPGEGINSPLHF.

This sequence joins TRBV25-1 and TRBJ1-6; D might be TRBD1 (6 bases). This CDR3 is 13 amino acids long. Trimming shortened V by 6 bases and J by 10 bases, and 13 bases separated the two germline ends. CDR1 and CDR2 (germline): MGHDK, SYGVNS. The CDR3: CASRGTSSSPLHF. As DNA, the CDR3 is TGTGCCAGCAGAGGGACATCTTCCTCACCCCTCCACTTT. Using reference TRBV25-1 and TRBJ1-6 for the parts outside the CDR3, the full variable domain is EADIYQTPRYLVIGTGKKITLECSQTMGHDKMYWYQQDPGMELHLIHYSYGVNSTEKGDLSSESTVSRIRTEHFPLTLESARPSHTSQYLCASRGTSSSPLHFGNGTRLTVT.

This chain connects TRBV28 to TRBJ1-3; TRBD1 is a possible D gene (5 bases). Trimming left V 6 bases short and J 2 bases short, with 11 bases between. CDR3 length: 14 amino acids. Germline values: CDR1 MDHEN, CDR2 SYDVKM. For the CDR3, the DNA is TGTGCCAGCAGCGTGAGAGGGGCTGGAAACACCATATATTTT. Translating it yields CASSVRGAGNTIYF.

The gene calls are TRBV6-5 and TRBJ1-2; 10 bases align to TRBD1. CDR1 and CDR2 from the germline V gene are MNHEY and SVGAGI. The CDR3 is 14 residues long. J lost 5 bases, V lost 6 bases, and 6 bases had no gene match. The DNA for the CDR3 is TGTGCCAGCAGCCGTCCGGGACAGGGGTATGGCTACACCTTC. It is translated as CASSRPGQGYGYTF.

This rearrangement joins TRBV19 to TRBJ2-7; no clear D gene. The CDR3 has 13 amino acids. Trimming removed 3 bases at V and 4 bases at J, with 10 bases between. Germline V lookup: CDR1 LNHDA, CDR2 SQIVND (reference sequence). The CDR3: CASSIPGLYEQYV. The CDR3 region has the DNA TGTGCCAGTAGTATCCCCGGTCTATACGAGCAGTACGTC.

This sequence joins TRBV5-6 and TRBJ1-1, with 10 bases fitting TRBD1. There are 16 residues in the CDR3. The germline gives CDR1 SGHDT, CDR2 YYEEEE. V shed 4 bases, J shed 0 bases, and the junction held 6 bases outside the gene matches. CDR3 sequence (DNA): TGTGCCAGCAGCCTGGGACAGGGGACTATGAACACTGAAGCTTTCTTT. Protein product: CASSLGQGTMNTEAFF.

V is TRBV7-2 and J is TRBJ2-5, with D possibly TRBD2 on 6 matching bases. Germline CDR1 reads SGHTA; CDR2 reads FQGNSA. This CDR3 region has 15 residues. V was clipped by 4 bases and J by 7 bases, with 19 bases between them. Here the CDR3 DNA reads TGTGCCAGCAGCTATACCCGGGGGTTGAGCGGGACCCAGTACTTC. Its translation is CASSYTRGLSGTQYF.

This sequence joins TRBV21-1 and TRBJ1-2. TRBV21-1 is a recognized pseudogene. This CDR3 is 20 amino acids long. The CDR3 DNA sequence: TGTGCCAGCAGCAAATTTAATGTAAAGTCGGGGCAGGGACCCCTCTATGGCTACACCTTC. This codes for CASSKFNVKSGQGPLYGYTF.

As DNA, the CDR3 is TGTGCCAGCACCCCGGGTCTGAACACTGAAGCTTTCTTT. Encoded protein: CASTPGLNTEAFF. The chain combines TRBV18 with TRBJ1-1; D call uncertain. Trimming stripped 8 bases from V and 0 bases from J, with 10 bases between. The CDR3 consists of 13 residues. CDR1 is KGHSH and CDR2 is LQKENI in the germline V gene.

The V gene is TRBV9, the J gene TRBJ2-3; D unresolved. This CDR3 has 12 residues. V was trimmed by 3 bases and J by 3 bases, leaving 5 bases between them. Germline V lookup: CDR1 SGDLS, CDR2 YYNGEE. CDR3 in amino acids: CASSGKTDTQYF. The DNA for the CDR3 is TGTGCCAGCAGCGGGAAGACAGATACGCAGTATTTT. Drawing the rest from reference TRBV9 and TRBJ2-3, the complete variable domain is DSGVTQTPKHLITATGQRVTLRCSPRSGDLSVYWYQQSLDQGLQFLIQYYNGEERAKGNILERFSAQQFPDLHSELNLSSLELGDSALYFCASSGKTDTQYFGPGTRLTVL.

The rearrangement joins TRBV6-2 or TRBV6-3 to TRBJ1-1; TRBD1 might be the D (5 bases). The germline gives CDR1 MNHEY, CDR2 SVGEGT. The CDR3 consists of 13 residues. V lost 4 bases and J lost 5, with 11 bases in between. The CDR3 coding sequence is TGTGCCAGCAGTTTCCTGGGGGGTACTGAAGCTTTCTTT. It yields the protein CASSFLGGTEAFF.

CDR3 nucleotide sequence: TGTGCCAGCAGCTTAGGGGCGAACACAGATACGCAGTATTTT. It yields the protein CASSLGANTDTQYF. The chain combines TRBV7-2 with TRBJ2-3, with D unclear. The germline V and J ends were trimmed by 1 base and 2 bases, with 7 bases remaining between them. The CDR3 spans 14 residues. CDR1 SGHTA and CDR2 FQGNSA come from the germline V gene.